This T cell receptor (beta chain) was found in a study of cytomegalovirus exposure and HLA in healthy donors. The protocol was immunoSEQ multiplex PCR, while the TCRdb copy is restricted to in-frame clones and leaves out a portion. Found here are approximately 110,000 clones, 85% to 95% of them singletons; the top ten hold less than 1.5%. The receptor comes from a woman aged 18-29 years in good health and CMV-seronegative. What was sequenced was PBMCs.

The CDR3 DNA reads TGCGCCAGCAGCCAAGATACTAGCGGAGGATACGAGCAGTACTTC. Its translation is CASSQDTSGGYEQYF. The chain employs TRBV4-1 and TRBJ2-7; 8 bases align to TRBD2. Germline-derived CDR1 and CDR2 are MGHRA and YSYEKL. V lost 0 bases and J lost 4; bases outside the gene matches: 5. This CDR3 is 15 amino acids long.